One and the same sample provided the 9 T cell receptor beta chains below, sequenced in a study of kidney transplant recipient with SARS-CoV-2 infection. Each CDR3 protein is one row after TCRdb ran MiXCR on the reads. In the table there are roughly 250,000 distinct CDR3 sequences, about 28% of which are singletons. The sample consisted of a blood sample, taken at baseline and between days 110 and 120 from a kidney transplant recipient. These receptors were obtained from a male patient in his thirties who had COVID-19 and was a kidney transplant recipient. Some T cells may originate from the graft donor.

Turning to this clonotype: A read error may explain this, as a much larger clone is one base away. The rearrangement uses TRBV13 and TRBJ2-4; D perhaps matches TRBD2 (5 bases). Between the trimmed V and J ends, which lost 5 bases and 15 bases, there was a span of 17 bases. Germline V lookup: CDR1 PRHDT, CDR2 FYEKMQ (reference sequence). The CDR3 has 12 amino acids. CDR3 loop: CASSPGVEAMYF. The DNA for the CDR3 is TGTGCCAGCAGCCCCGGGGTGGAGGCTATGTACTTC.

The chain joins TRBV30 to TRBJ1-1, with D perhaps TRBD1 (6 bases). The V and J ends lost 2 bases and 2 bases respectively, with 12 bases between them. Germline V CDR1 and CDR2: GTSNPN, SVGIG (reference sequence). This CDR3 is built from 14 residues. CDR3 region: CAWSSLTGNTEAFF. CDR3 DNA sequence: TGTGCCTGGAGTAGTCTGACAGGAAACACTGAAGCTTTCTTT.

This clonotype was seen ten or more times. CDR3 nucleotide sequence: TGTGCCAGCAGCCACCCATCTCCCATTTCAATTCGCACTGAAGCTTTCTTT. The encoded protein is CASSHPSPISIRTEAFF. The chain combines TRBV3-1 with TRBJ1-1, with no clear D. The germline gives CDR1 LGHDT, CDR2 YNNKEL (reference sequence). The CDR3 covers 17 residues. The V and J ends lost 3 bases and 4 bases respectively, with 21 bases between them.

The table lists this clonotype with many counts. The CDR3 nucleotides are TGTGCCAGCCGGGACAGGCTCACAGATACGCAGTATTTT. As protein: CASRDRLTDTQYF. The V call is TRBV7-9, the J call TRBJ2-3, with 8 bases identical to TRBD1. Germline-derived CDR1 and CDR2 are SEHNR and FQNEAQ (reference sequence). Trimming took 8 bases from V and 2 from J; bases not matched to a gene: 3. The CDR3 has 13 residues.

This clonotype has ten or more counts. CDR3 protein: CARFPEVVRKTYGYTF. The CDR3 DNA reads as TGTGCCAGATTTCCGGAAGTGGTGAGAAAGACCTATGGCTACACCTTC. This chain links TRBV5-3 with TRBJ1-2; D is undetermined. TRBV5-3 is an ORF; its function is uncertain. The CDR3 consists of 16 residues. V lost 7 bases, J lost 4 bases, and 23 bases lay in between.

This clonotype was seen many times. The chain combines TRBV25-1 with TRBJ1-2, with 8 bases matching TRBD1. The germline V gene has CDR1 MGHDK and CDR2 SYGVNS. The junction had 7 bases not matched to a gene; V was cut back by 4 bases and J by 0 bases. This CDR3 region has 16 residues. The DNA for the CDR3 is TGTGCCAGCAGTGGGTCCAGGGACAGGCCTAACTATGGCTACACCTTC. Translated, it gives CASSGSRDRPNYGYTF.

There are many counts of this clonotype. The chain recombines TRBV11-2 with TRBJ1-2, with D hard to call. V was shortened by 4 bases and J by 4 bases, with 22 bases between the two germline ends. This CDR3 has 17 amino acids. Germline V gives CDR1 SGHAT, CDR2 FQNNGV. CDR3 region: CASSSHKTSRKTYGYTF. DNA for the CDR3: TGTGCCAGCAGCTCTCATAAAACAAGCAGAAAGACCTATGGCTACACCTTC. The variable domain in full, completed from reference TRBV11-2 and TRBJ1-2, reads EAGVAQSPRYKIIEKRQSVAFWCNPISGHATLYWYQQILGQGPKLLIQFQNNGVVDDSQLPKDRFSAERLKGVDSTLKIQPAKLEDSAVYLCASSSHKTSRKTYGYTFGSGTRLTVV.

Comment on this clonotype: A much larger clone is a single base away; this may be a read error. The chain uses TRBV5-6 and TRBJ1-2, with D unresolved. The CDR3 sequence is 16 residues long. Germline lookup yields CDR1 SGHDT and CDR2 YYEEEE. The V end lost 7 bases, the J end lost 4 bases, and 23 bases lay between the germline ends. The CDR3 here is CASVTCNSRKAYGYTF. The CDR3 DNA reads TGTGCCAGCGTCACCTGCAATAGTCGAAAGGCCTATGGCTACACCTTC.

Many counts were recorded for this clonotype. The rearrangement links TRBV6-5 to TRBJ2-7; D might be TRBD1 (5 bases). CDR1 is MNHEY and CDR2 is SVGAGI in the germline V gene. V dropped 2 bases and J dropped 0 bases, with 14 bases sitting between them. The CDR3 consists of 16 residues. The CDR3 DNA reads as TGTGCCAGCAGTTACGGACGCTTAACAGGCTCCTACGAGCAGTACTTC. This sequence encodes CASSYGRLTGSYEQYF.